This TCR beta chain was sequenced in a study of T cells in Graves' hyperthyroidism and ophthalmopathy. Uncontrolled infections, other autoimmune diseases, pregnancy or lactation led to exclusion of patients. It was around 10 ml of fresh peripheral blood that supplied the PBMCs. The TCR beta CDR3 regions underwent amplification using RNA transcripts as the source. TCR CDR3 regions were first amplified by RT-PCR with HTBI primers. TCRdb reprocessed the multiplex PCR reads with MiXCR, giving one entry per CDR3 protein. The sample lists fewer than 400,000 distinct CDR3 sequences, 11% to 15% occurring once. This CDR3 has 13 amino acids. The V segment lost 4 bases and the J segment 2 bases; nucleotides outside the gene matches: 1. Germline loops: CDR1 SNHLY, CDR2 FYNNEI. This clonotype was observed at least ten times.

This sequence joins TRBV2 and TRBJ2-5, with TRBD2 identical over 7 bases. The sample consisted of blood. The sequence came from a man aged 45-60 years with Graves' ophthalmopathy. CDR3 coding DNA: TGTGCCAGCAGTGTCGGGGGGCAAGAGACCCAGTACTTC. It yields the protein CASSVGGQETQYF.